The T cell receptor beta chain described here comes from a study of T cell changes during pregnancy in multiple sclerosis. Using immunoSEQ multiplex PCR, the repertoire was profiled, and TCRdb retains in-frame clones only, with some absent. The sample lists some 41,000 clones, roughly nine tenths occurring once. J lost 10 bases, V lost 3 bases, and 4 bases had no gene match. The CDR3 length is 14 residues. Germline V gene data show CDR1 as SGHVS and CDR2 as FNYEAQ. The V gene is TRBV7-6, the J gene TRBJ2-1, with 12 bases identical to TRBD2. The source is a female donor with multiple sclerosis, enrolled in a pregnancy study. The input for sequencing was CD4+ T cells from peripheral blood mononuclear cells, taken after pregnancy. The CDR3 loop is CASSFASGRGEQFF. The DNA for the CDR3 is TGTGCCAGCAGCTTCGCTAGCGGGAGGGGGGAGCAGTTCTTC.